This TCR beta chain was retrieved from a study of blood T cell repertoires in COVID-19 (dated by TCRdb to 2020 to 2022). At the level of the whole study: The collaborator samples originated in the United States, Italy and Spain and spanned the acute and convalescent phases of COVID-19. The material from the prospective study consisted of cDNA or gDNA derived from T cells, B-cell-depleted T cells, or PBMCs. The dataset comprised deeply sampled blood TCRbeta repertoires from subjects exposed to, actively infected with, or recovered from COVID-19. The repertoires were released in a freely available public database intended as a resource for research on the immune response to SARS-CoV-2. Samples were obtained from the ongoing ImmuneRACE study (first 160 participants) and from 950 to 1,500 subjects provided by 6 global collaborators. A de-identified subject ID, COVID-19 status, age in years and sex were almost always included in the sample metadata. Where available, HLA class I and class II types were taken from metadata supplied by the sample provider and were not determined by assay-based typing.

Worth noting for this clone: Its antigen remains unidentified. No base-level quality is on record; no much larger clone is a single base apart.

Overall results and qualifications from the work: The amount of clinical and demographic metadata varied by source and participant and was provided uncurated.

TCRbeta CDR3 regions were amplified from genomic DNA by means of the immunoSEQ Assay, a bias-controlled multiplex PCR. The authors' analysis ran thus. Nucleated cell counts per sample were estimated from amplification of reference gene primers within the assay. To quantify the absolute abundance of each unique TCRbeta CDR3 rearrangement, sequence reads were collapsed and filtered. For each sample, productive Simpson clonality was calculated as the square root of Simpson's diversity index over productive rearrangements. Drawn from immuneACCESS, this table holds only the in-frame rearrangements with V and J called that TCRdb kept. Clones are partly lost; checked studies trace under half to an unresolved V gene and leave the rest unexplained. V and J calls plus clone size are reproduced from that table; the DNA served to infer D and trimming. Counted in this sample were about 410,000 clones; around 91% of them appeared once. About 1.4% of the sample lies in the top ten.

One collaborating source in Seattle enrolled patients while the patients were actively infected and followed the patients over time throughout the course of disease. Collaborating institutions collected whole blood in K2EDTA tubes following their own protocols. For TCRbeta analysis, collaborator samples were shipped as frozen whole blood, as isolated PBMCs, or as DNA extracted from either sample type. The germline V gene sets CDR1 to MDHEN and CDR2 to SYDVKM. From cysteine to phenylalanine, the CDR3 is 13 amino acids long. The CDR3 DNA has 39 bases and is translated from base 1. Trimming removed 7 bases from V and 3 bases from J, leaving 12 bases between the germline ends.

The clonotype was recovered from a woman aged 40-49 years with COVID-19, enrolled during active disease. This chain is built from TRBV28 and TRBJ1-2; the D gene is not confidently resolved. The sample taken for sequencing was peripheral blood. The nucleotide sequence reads TGTGCCAGCACCGCGGCAGCTGACTATGGCTACACCTTC. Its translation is CASTAAADYGYTF.